Sequencing of this T cell receptor (beta chain) was carried out in a study of blood T cells in healthy people across ages. This clonotype was found a few times. Its target is unknown. Germline-derived CDR1 and CDR2 are ENHRY and SYGVKD. V shed 3 bases and J shed 0 bases, with 8 bases lying between them. The CDR3 is made up of 14 amino acids. Study-wide results and caveats: Correlation between TCR beta diversity and naive T cell percentage was strong.

The donors, aged roughly 6 to 95, were healthy Caucasians from Russia. Isolation recovered at least 7 million PBMCs from every sample. The second PCR ran about 6 to 12 cycles with a sample-barcoded 5' primer and J-beta primers. Each sample yielded at least 3 million CDR3-containing paired-end reads. TCRdb reprocessed the 5' RACE reads via MiXCR and lists one record per CDR3 protein. The sample holds 800,000 or so distinct CDR3 sequences; about 45% are singletons and the top ten take about a sixth. The sequence derives from an elderly man in good health. Sequencing used blood. The chain employs TRBV10-3 and TRBJ1-2; D remains unclear. CDR3 residues: CAISEGQANYGYTF. The CDR3 DNA reads TGTGCCATCAGTGAAGGTCAGGCTAACTATGGCTACACCTTC.